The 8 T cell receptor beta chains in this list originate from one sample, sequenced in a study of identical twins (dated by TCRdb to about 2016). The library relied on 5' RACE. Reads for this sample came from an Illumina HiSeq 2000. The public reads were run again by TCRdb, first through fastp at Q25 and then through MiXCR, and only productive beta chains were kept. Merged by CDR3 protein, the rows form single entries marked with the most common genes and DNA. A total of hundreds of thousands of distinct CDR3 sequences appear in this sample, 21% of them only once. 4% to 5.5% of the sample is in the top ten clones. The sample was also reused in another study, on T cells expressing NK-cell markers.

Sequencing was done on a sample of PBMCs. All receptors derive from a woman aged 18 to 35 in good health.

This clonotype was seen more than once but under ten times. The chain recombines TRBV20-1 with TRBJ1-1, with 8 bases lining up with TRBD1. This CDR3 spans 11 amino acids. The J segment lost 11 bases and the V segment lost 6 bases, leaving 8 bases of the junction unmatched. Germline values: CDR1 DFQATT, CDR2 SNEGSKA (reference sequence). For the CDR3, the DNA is TGCAGTGCGTACCAGGGGGCGGATGCTTTCTTT. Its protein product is CSAYQGADAFF.

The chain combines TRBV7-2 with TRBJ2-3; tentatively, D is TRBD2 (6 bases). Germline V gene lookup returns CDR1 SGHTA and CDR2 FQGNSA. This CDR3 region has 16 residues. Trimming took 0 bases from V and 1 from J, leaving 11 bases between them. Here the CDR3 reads CASSLALTGGTDTQYF. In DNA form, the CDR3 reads TGTGCCAGCAGCTTAGCGCTAACGGGGGGCACAGATACGCAGTATTTT.

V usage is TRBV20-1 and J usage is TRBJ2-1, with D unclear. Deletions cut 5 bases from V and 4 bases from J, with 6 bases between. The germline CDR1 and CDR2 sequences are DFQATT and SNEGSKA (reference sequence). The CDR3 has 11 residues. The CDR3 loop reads CSAPEYNEQFF. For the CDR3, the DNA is TGCAGTGCTCCAGAATACAATGAGCAGTTCTTC.

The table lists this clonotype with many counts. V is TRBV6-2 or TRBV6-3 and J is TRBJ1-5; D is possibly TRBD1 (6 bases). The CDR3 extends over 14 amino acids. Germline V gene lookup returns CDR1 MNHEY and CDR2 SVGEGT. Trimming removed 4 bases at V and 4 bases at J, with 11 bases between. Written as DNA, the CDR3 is TGTGCCAGCAGTTTTCGGACAGAGAATCAGCCCCAGCATTTT. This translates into CASSFRTENQPQHF.

The CDR3 region is CSPSLAGQETQYF. The CDR3, as DNA: TGCAGTCCATCTCTCGCAGGGCAAGAGACCCAGTACTTC. The chain uses TRBV20-1 and TRBJ2-5, with D maybe TRBD1 (5 bases). CDR1 and CDR2 from the germline V gene are DFQATT and SNEGSKA (reference sequence). The germline V and J ends were trimmed by 8 bases and 2 bases, with 15 bases remaining between them. This CDR3 region has 13 residues.

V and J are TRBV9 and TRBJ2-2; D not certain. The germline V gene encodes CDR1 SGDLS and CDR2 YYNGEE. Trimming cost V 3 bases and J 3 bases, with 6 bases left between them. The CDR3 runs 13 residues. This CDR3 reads CASSAFDTGELFF. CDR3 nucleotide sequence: TGTGCCAGCAGCGCCTTTGACACCGGGGAGCTGTTTTTT.

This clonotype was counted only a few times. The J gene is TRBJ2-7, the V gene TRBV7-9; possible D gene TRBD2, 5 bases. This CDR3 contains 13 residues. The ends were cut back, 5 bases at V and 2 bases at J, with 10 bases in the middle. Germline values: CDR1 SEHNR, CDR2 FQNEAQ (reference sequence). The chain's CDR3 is CASSARAAYEQYF. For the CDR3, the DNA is TGTGCCAGCAGCGCGAGGGCTGCCTACGAGCAGTACTTC.

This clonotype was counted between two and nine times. The CDR3 sequence is CASSVRPGPLKGQPQHF. The DNA of the CDR3 is TGTGCCAGTAGTGTCCGTCCGGGCCCCCTAAAAGGTCAGCCCCAGCATTTT. The chain uses TRBV19 and TRBJ1-5; D remains unclear. V was pared by 5 bases and J by 6 bases, with 23 bases between. Germline assignment: CDR1 LNHDA and CDR2 SQIVND (reference sequence). The CDR3 totals 17 residues.